One sample yielded the 21 T cell receptor beta chains listed below, sequenced in a study of T cell repertoires in cytomegalovirus infection. TCRdb ran MiXCR on the reads and lists one entry per CDR3 protein. The sample shows hundreds of thousands of distinct CDR3 sequences, around 6.6% of them seen only once. Sequenced material: PBMCs. These receptors all come from a human donor in good health (CMV status not recorded). Some clones in this sample may be carry-over from other donors' samples.

This clonotype was seen at least ten times. In nucleotides, the CDR3 is TGTGCCAGCAGCCCGAAAGGGGGGGGACACGAGCAGTACTTC. This gives the protein CASSPKGGGHEQYF. The chain employs TRBV14 and TRBJ2-7; D is possibly TRBD2 (7 bases). V lost 4 bases and J 5 bases, leaving 15 bases between the germline ends. Per the germline V gene, CDR1 is SGHDN and CDR2 is FVKESK. This CDR3 is built from 14 residues.

This clonotype was counted a few times. The chain joins TRBV27 to TRBJ2-4, with 10 bases aligning to TRBD1. The germline V gene encodes CDR1 MNHEY and CDR2 SMNVEV (reference sequence). V lost 6 bases, J lost 5 bases, and 4 bases stayed unmatched. The CDR3 has 14 residues. This CDR3 reads CASRPGTGENIQYF. In nucleotides, the CDR3 is TGTGCCAGCAGGCCCGGGACAGGGGAAAACATTCAGTACTTC.

The chain uses TRBV20-1 and TRBJ1-1, with 7 bases that match TRBD1. Germline assignment: CDR1 DFQATT and CDR2 SNEGSKA (reference sequence). J lost 4 bases, V lost 5 bases, and 7 bases had no gene match. The CDR3 consists of 13 residues. CDR3 sequence (DNA): TGCAGTGCTGTCGTGGCAGGGGGCACTGAAGCTTTCTTT. It encodes CSAVVAGGTEAFF.

This clonotype came up many times. This chain connects TRBV4-1 to TRBJ1-5; weak D call: TRBD1 (5 bases). Trimming pared 8 bases from V and 2 bases from J, leaving 16 bases between. Looked up from germline, CDR1 is MGHRA and CDR2 is YSYEKL. This CDR3 contains 15 residues. CDR3 loop: CASSRVQAGNQPQHF. CDR3 DNA sequence: TGCGCCAGCTCTCGGGTACAGGCTGGCAATCAGCCCCAGCATTTT.

This clonotype was found many times. The chain links TRBV12-3 or TRBV12-4 to TRBJ1-2; 7 positions match TRBD1. The CDR3 length is 13 residues. V shed 8 bases and J 5 bases; nucleotides not matched to a gene: 8. In nucleotides, the CDR3 is TGTGCCAGCGGCGACAGGGTGGGGTATGGCTACACCTTC. Amino acids: CASGDRVGYGYTF.

This clonotype was found many times. V usage is TRBV4-1 and J usage is TRBJ1-4; D may be TRBD1 (6 bases). Trimming left V 0 bases short and J 9 bases short, with 20 bases between. CDR3 size: 17 residues. Germline assignment: CDR1 MGHRA and CDR2 YSYEKL. The CDR3 DNA reads as TGCGCCAGCAGCCAAGAATTAAACTCCGGACAGACAAAAAAACTGTTTTTT. Translating gives CASSQELNSGQTKKLFF.

In its sample, this clonotype was seen many times. The rearrangement joins TRBV11-2 to TRBJ1-6, with unresolved D. This CDR3 has 15 amino acids. Germline V gene lookup returns CDR1 SGHAT and CDR2 FQNNGV. Trimming left V 4 bases short and J 9 bases short, with 16 bases between. The CDR3 loop is CASSSLAQTLSPLHF. The CDR3 DNA sequence: TGTGCCAGCAGCTCGCTTGCTCAGACACTTTCACCCCTCCACTTT.

There are many counts of this clonotype. The chain employs TRBV5-1 and TRBJ1-1; tentatively, D is TRBD1 (6 bases). Per germline, CDR1 SGHRS and CDR2 YFSETQ. Trimming removed 4 bases from V and 4 bases from J, with 14 bases in between. CDR3 length equals 14 residues. The CDR3 protein is CASSVSGESTEAFF. In DNA, the CDR3 is TGCGCCAGCAGCGTGTCAGGGGAAAGCACTGAAGCTTTCTTT.

V usage is TRBV7-3 and J usage is TRBJ1-1; 9 positions agree with TRBD1. The V gene's germline CDR1 is SGHTA and CDR2 FQGTGA. The ends lost 3 bases at V and 1 base at J; junction bases unmatched: 3. This CDR3 has 15 amino acids. CDR3 protein: CASSFQDRGNTEAFF. The CDR3 nucleotides read TGTGCCAGCAGCTTCCAGGACAGGGGGAACACTGAAGCTTTCTTT.

This clonotype came up many times. The chain combines TRBV7-2 with TRBJ1-2; D call uncertain. The ends were cut back, 7 bases at V and 8 bases at J, with 23 bases in the middle. The CDR3 consists of 15 residues. In germline, CDR1 is SGHTA, CDR2 FQGNSA. CDR3 DNA sequence: TGTGCCAGCATTTTTGATCTCGCCCGTGAGAAGGGCTACACCTTC. It is translated as CASIFDLAREKGYTF.

This chain uses TRBV30 with TRBJ2-7; possible D gene TRBD2, 5 bases. V gave up 8 bases and J gave up 3 bases, with 23 bases separating them. Germline CDR1 reads GTSNPN; CDR2 reads SVGIG (reference sequence). The CDR3 contains 15 residues. CDR3 nucleotide sequence: TGTGCCCGGGGTCCGGCCCCCGAATCTCTCTACGAGCAGTACTTC. The encoded protein is CARGPAPESLYEQYF. Full variable domain (outside the CDR3, taken from reference TRBV30 and TRBJ2-7): SQTIHQWPATLVQPVGSPLSLECTVEGTSNPNLYWYRQAAGRGLQLLFYSVGIGQISSEVPQNLSASRPQDRQFILSSKKLLLSDSGFYLCARGPAPESLYEQYFGPGTRLTVT.

The table lists this clonotype with many counts. The gene calls are TRBV29-1 and TRBJ1-3; a possible D gene is TRBD1 (6 bases). Germline V CDR1 and CDR2: SQVTM, ANQGSEA. The CDR3 sequence is 16 residues long. The V and J ends lost 4 bases and 0 bases respectively, with 16 bases between them. CDR3 residues: CSVARDTGSSGNTIYF. CDR3 DNA: TGCAGCGTTGCCCGGGACACCGGATCCTCTGGAAACACCATATATTTT.

This clonotype appeared once. The V gene is TRBV20-1, the J gene TRBJ2-7; D possibly corresponds to TRBD1 (6 bases). This CDR3 has 14 residues. CDR1 is DFQATT, CDR2 SNEGSKA, per germline (reference sequence). Trimming pared 5 bases from V and 5 bases from J, leaving 19 bases between. CDR3 region: CSAGPQGGSDEQYF. Here the CDR3 DNA reads TGCAGTGCTGGACCACAGGGTGGTAGCGACGAGCAGTACTTC.

This clonotype was recorded many times. The CDR3 sequence: CASSIDDEQYF. Here the CDR3 DNA reads TGTGCCAGCAGTATTGATGACGAGCAGTACTTC. The chain combines TRBV28 with TRBJ2-7, with D uncertain. Germline V gives CDR1 MDHEN, CDR2 SYDVKM. The CDR3 runs to 11 residues. The germline V and J ends were trimmed by 5 bases and 5 bases, with 7 bases remaining between them.

V gene TRBV20-1 combines with J gene TRBJ2-1; no firm D call. Germline lookup yields CDR1 DFQATT and CDR2 SNEGSKA (reference sequence). The CDR3 is 13 residues long. The V and J ends lost 8 bases and 1 base respectively, with 12 bases between them. Here the CDR3 reads CSTSRKSYNEQFF. Here the CDR3 DNA reads TGCAGTACGAGTCGGAAATCCTACAATGAGCAGTTCTTC.

This clonotype appeared many times. The chain combines TRBV6-6 with TRBJ2-5, with D perhaps TRBD1 (6 bases). CDR3 length equals 16 residues. Trimming shortened V by 6 bases and J by 0 bases, and 17 bases separated the two germline ends. Germline V gives CDR1 MNHNY, CDR2 SVGAGI (reference sequence). The CDR3 loop reads CASSQRAGQNQETQYF. CDR3 DNA: TGTGCCAGCAGCCAAAGGGCTGGACAGAACCAAGAGACCCAGTACTTC.

This clonotype has ten or more counts. J is TRBJ1-5 and V is TRBV7-9; TRBD1 agrees at 7 bases. The CDR3 is 19 amino acids. V lost 3 bases to trimming and J lost 0 bases; unmatched junction nucleotides: 14. Germline V gene data show CDR1 as SEHNR and CDR2 as FQNEAQ (reference sequence). In DNA, the CDR3 is TGTGCCAGCAGCTTTTCCGGGGGACAGAACCTTTATAGCAATCAGCCCCAGCATTTT. As protein: CASSFSGGQNLYSNQPQHF.

The gene calls are TRBV29-1 and TRBJ1-2; 8 bases agree with TRBD1. Germline V lookup: CDR1 SQVTM, CDR2 ANQGSEA. The CDR3 spans 12 residues. With V trimmed by 4 bases and J by 4 bases, 2 bases remained unmatched. The CDR3 DNA reads TGCAGCGTTGGACAGGGGAGCTATGGCTACACCTTC. Its translation is CSVGQGSYGYTF. Based on the CDR3 plus reference TRBV29-1 and TRBJ1-2, the full variable domain is SAVISQKPSRDICQRGTSLTIQCQVDSQVTMMFWYRQQPGQSLTLIATANQGSEATYESGFVIDKFPISRPNLTFSTLTVSNMSPEDSSIYLCSVGQGSYGYTFGSGTRLTVV.

This clonotype was counted ten times or more. V usage is TRBV29-1 and J usage is TRBJ1-2; perhaps TRBD1 as D (5 bases). Germline-derived CDR1 and CDR2 are SQVTM and ANQGSEA. The length of the CDR3 is 15 residues. V was pared by 0 bases and J by 5 bases, with 16 bases between. The CDR3 DNA is TGCAGCGTTGAAGAGTCTCCCGGGGGGAGGTATGGCTACACCTTC. As protein: CSVEESPGGRYGYTF.

This clonotype was counted at least ten times. The chain combines TRBV5-1 with TRBJ2-5; no firm D call. In germline, CDR1 is SGHRS, CDR2 YFSETQ. Trimming removed 0 bases at V and 5 bases at J, with 11 bases between. The CDR3 is 14 amino acids. The CDR3 is CASSLDARGETQYF. CDR3 DNA sequence: TGCGCCAGCAGCTTGGACGCCAGAGGCGAGACCCAGTACTTC.

This clonotype was seen many times. The chain couples TRBV20-1 to TRBJ2-3; tentatively, D is TRBD2 (5 bases). Germline V gene sequence: CDR1 DFQATT, CDR2 SNEGSKA (reference sequence). The V gene lost 3 bases and the J gene lost 2 bases, with 12 bases spanning the gap. The CDR3 runs to 14 residues. The DNA for the CDR3 is TGCAGTGCTAGTGGGGTAGCGACCACAGATACGCAGTATTTT. This translates into CSASGVATTDTQYF.